The 20 T cell receptor beta chains reported below all come from one sample, sequenced in a study of T-cell reconstitution after alpha-beta-depleted transplantation in children. Preparing the TCRbeta library involved the use of unique molecular identifiers. Using its own MiXCR run on the PCR reads, TCRdb lists one record per CDR3 protein. The sample carries some 80,000 distinct CDR3 sequences, over 15% recorded once. Sequences were derived from PBMCs, mostly from graft donor cells, sampled 360 days after TCRalphabeta/CD19-depleted stem cell transplant. These receptors were taken from a male patient between 2 and 10 years old who had a stem cell transplant for acute lymphoblastic leukemia, so the T cells may come from the graft donor.

The genes are TRBV12-3 or TRBV12-4 and TRBJ1-1; no clear D gene. Trimming stripped 5 bases from V and 0 bases from J, with 13 bases between. CDR3 length equals 15 residues. Here the CDR3 reads CASSRMPLMNTEAFF. The CDR3 nucleotides are TGTGCCAGCAGTCGGATGCCCCTCATGAACACTGAAGCTTTCTTT.

This clonotype was observed a handful of times. The V gene is TRBV24-1, the J gene TRBJ1-5, with D perhaps matching TRBD1 (6 bases). This CDR3 has 13 residues. Germline V gives CDR1 KGHDR, CDR2 SFDVKD. Trimming took off 7 bases at V and 3 bases at J, with 9 bases between the two ends. The CDR3 loop reads CATSTGYNQPQHF. The CDR3 region has the DNA TGTGCCACCAGCACAGGGTACAATCAGCCCCAGCATTTT.

The chain's CDR3 is CASSLPAGGTYEQYF. CDR3 nucleotides: TGTGCCAGCAGCTTACCAGCGGGAGGAACCTACGAGCAGTACTTC. This chain uses TRBV7-9 with TRBJ2-7; 9 bases are a match to TRBD2. CDR1 is SEHNR and CDR2 is FQNEAQ in the germline V gene (reference sequence). The CDR3 spans 15 residues. V dropped 2 bases and J dropped 2; count of bases not matched to a gene: 4.

This clonotype was counted only a few times. The V and J genes are TRBV30 and TRBJ2-1; perhaps TRBD2 as D (6 bases). The CDR3 has 16 residues. CDR1 is GTSNPN and CDR2 is SVGIG in the germline V gene (reference sequence). V shed 0 bases and J shed 0 bases, with 12 bases lying between them. CDR3 loop: CAWSVKAGSSYNEQFF. CDR3 in DNA: TGTGCCTGGAGTGTTAAGGCGGGGTCCTCCTACAATGAGCAGTTCTTC.

V usage is TRBV5-1 and J usage is TRBJ2-1, with D hard to call. Germline CDR1 is SGHRS and CDR2 is YFSETQ. V lost 5 bases, J lost 0 bases, and 6 bases lay in between. This CDR3 contains 13 residues. The CDR3 bases are TGCGCCAGCAGGGGCCGCTCCTACAATGAGCAGTTCTTC. This codes for CASRGRSYNEQFF. The full variable domain, completed using reference TRBV5-1 and TRBJ2-1, is KAGVTQTPRYLIKTRGQQVTLSCSPISGHRSVSWYQQTPGQGLQFLFEYFSETQRNKGNFPGRFSGRQFSNSRSEMNVSTLELGDSALYLCASRGRSYNEQFFGPGTRLTVL.

V gene TRBV5-6 combines with J gene TRBJ2-5; D possibly uses TRBD1 or TRBD2 (5 bases each). In germline, CDR1 is SGHDT, CDR2 YYEEEE. Deletions cut 3 bases from V and 5 bases from J, with 11 bases between. The CDR3 length is 13 residues. This CDR3 reads CASSWGSRETQYF. The CDR3 DNA reads TGTGCCAGCAGCTGGGGGAGTCGCGAGACCCAGTACTTC.

A few counts support this clonotype. The chain uses TRBV6-1 and TRBJ2-1; 11 positions agree with TRBD2. There are 15 residues in the CDR3. Germline V gives CDR1 MNHNS, CDR2 SASEGT. Losses at the gene ends were 5 bases for V and 6 bases for J; bases not matched to a gene: 6. The chain's CDR3 is CASSKVTSGSNEQFF. CDR3 nucleotides: TGTGCCAGCAGTAAGGTAACTAGCGGGAGCAATGAGCAGTTCTTC.

This clonotype was counted only a few times. The V and J genes are TRBV5-5 and TRBJ2-3; 10 nucleotides agree with TRBD2. CDR1 and CDR2 (germline): SGHKS, YYEKEE (reference sequence). This CDR3 is 16 amino acids long. Trimming cost V 4 bases and J 2 bases; bases outside gene matches: 7. The CDR3 is CASSLTSGTPTDTQYF. CDR3 sequence (DNA): TGTGCCAGCAGCCTAACTAGCGGGACCCCCACAGATACGCAGTATTTT.

This clonotype was detected only a few times. The chain employs TRBV12-3 or TRBV12-4 and TRBJ2-5; TRBD1 aligns across 10 bases. V lost 3 bases to trimming and J lost 9 bases; unmatched junction nucleotides: 7. This CDR3 is built from 14 residues. The CDR3 region is CASSFRQGTGAQYF. Here the CDR3 DNA reads TGTGCCAGCAGTTTTCGACAGGGGACAGGGGCCCAGTACTTC.

This clonotype was seen repeatedly, ten times or more. The rearrangement links TRBV29-1 to TRBJ2-5, with unresolved D. Trimming shortened V by 4 bases and J by 9 bases, and 9 bases separated the two germline ends. Germline V gene sequence: CDR1 SQVTM, CDR2 ANQGSEA. The CDR3 spans 10 residues. CDR3 amino acids: CSVGDAAQYF. Here the CDR3 DNA reads TGCAGCGTTGGGGATGCGGCCCAGTACTTC.

The CDR3, as DNA: TGTGCCAGCAGCCTTCCCCCGCGACTAGTATACAATGAGCAGTTCTTC. Translated: CASSLPPRLVYNEQFF. The chain recombines TRBV11-2 with TRBJ2-1; tentative D call: TRBD2 (6 bases). Germline CDR1 reads SGHAT; CDR2 reads FQNNGV. This CDR3 is 16 amino acids long. Trimming removed 5 bases at V and 4 bases at J, with 18 bases between. The entire variable domain, with the rest obtained from reference TRBV11-2 and TRBJ2-1, is as follows: EAGVAQSPRYKIIEKRQSVAFWCNPISGHATLYWYQQILGQGPKLLIQFQNNGVVDDSQLPKDRFSAERLKGVDSTLKIQPAKLEDSAVYLCASSLPPRLVYNEQFFGPGTRLTVL.

This clonotype was picked up many times. The J gene is TRBJ1-3, the V gene TRBV25-1; D may be TRBD1 (6 bases). V lost 4 bases and J 0 bases, leaving 16 bases between the germline ends. Germline V CDR1 and CDR2: MGHDK, SYGVNS. CDR3 length: 17 amino acids. CDR3 region: CASSAGAGAFSGNTIYF. The CDR3 DNA sequence: TGTGCCAGCAGTGCCGGGGCAGGGGCCTTCTCTGGAAACACCATATATTTT.

This clonotype has at least ten counts. The V gene is TRBV5-1, the J gene TRBJ2-5; D may correspond to TRBD1 or TRBD2 (5 bases each). Looked up from germline, CDR1 is SGHRS and CDR2 is YFSETQ. The CDR3 spans 15 residues. V dropped 2 bases and J dropped 2 bases, with 13 bases sitting between them. The CDR3 spells CASSFNPGPQETQYF. CDR3 nucleotide sequence: TGCGCCAGCAGCTTCAACCCGGGACCACAAGAGACCCAGTACTTC.

This clonotype has a handful of counts. V usage is TRBV9 and J usage is TRBJ2-4; TRBD1 aligns across 7 bases. J was trimmed by 6 bases and V by 1 base; bases with no gene match: 7. Germline CDR1 and CDR2: SGDLS and YYNGEE. The CDR3 has 15 amino acids. Here the CDR3 reads CASSVQGGGGNIQYF. The CDR3 DNA sequence: TGTGCCAGCAGCGTACAAGGGGGCGGTGGAAACATTCAGTACTTC. Looking up the rest from reference TRBV9 and TRBJ2-4 gives the full variable domain: DSGVTQTPKHLITATGQRVTLRCSPRSGDLSVYWYQQSLDQGLQFLIQYYNGEERAKGNILERFSAQQFPDLHSELNLSSLELGDSALYFCASSVQGGGGNIQYFGAGTRLSVL.

The chain has TRBV24-1 and TRBJ2-7; D might be TRBD2 (5 bases). Germline V gene lookup returns CDR1 KGHDR and CDR2 SFDVKD. V was pared by 6 bases and J by 4 bases, with 15 bases between. CDR3 size: 14 residues. The CDR3 DNA is TGTGCCACCAGTAACAAGCGGCCCCCGTACGAGCAGTACTTC. Translation: CATSNKRPPYEQYF.

The V call is TRBV12-3 or TRBV12-4, the J call TRBJ2-1; D is perhaps TRBD2 (5 bases). The CDR3 is 15 amino acids. Trimming took off 1 base at V and 3 bases at J, with 10 bases between the two ends. This CDR3 is CASSLGLALYNEQFF. The CDR3 bases are TGTGCCAGCAGTTTAGGGCTAGCCCTCTACAATGAGCAGTTCTTC.

This clonotype has only a few counts. The rearrangement links TRBV7-9 to TRBJ2-3; the D is unclear. CDR1 and CDR2 from the germline V gene are SEHNR and FQNEAQ (reference sequence). The V end lost 7 bases, the J end lost 0 bases, and 14 bases lay between the germline ends. This CDR3 is 15 amino acids long. The CDR3 is CASIDLGGSTDTQYF. In nucleotides, the CDR3 is TGTGCCAGCATCGATTTAGGTGGGAGCACAGATACGCAGTATTTT.

This clonotype occurred a few times. This sequence joins TRBV14 and TRBJ2-1; D remains unclear. The CDR3 contains 12 residues. V was cut by 5 bases and J by 7 bases, with 9 bases left in between. The germline CDR1 and CDR2 sequences are SGHDN and FVKESK. The CDR3 bases are TGTGCCAGCAGCTACTTCATAAATGAGCAGTTCTTC. Translation gives CASSYFINEQFF.

This clonotype was seen only a few times. This chain connects TRBV29-1 to TRBJ2-1; 7 positions agree with TRBD1. CDR1 and CDR2 (germline): SQVTM, ANQGSEA. This CDR3 has 18 residues. After removal of 4 bases from V and 4 bases from J, the junction contained 19 bases not matched to a gene. This CDR3 reads CSVGIPQGDGGLYNEQFF. Written as DNA, the CDR3 is TGCAGCGTTGGGATTCCTCAGGGGGATGGAGGCCTGTACAATGAGCAGTTCTTC.

The rearrangement uses TRBV12-3 or TRBV12-4 and TRBJ2-7; possibly TRBD1 for D (6 bases). Trimming cost V 6 bases and J 9 bases, with 18 bases left between them. CDR3 length: 13 residues. The DNA of the CDR3 is TGTGCCAGCAGCAACAACAGGGTATCGGTGCAGTACTTC. As protein: CASSNNRVSVQYF.